This note documents a single T cell receptor (beta chain) sequence. Antigen specificity is unknown. This sample was included in a study of OX40 agonist ivuxolimab in advanced cancers. Broader study findings: The average count of expanded clones was higher among CD8+ T cells than among CD4+. The expanded peripheral T cells' antigen specificity was not determined.

The CDR3 runs to 12 residues. Trimming shortened V by 3 bases and J by 5 bases, and 8 bases separated the two germline ends. Germline-derived CDR1 and CDR2 are MDHEN and SYDVKM. Cycle 7 day 1, cycle 4 day 1, and baseline were the timepoints at which blood was sampled. Sequencing used immunoSEQ multiplex PCR; TCRdb keeps in-frame clones, though not all of them. Counted here are roughly 40,000 clones, over 75% occurring once; the ten biggest clones make up less than 30%. The rearrangement joins TRBV28 to TRBJ2-7, with D tentatively TRBD1 (6 bases). This clonotype was obtained from an adult with an advanced solid tumor such as melanoma, head and neck, liver or kidney cancer. The sequencing used CD4+ or CD8+ T cells sorted from blood, collected in a trial of the OX40 agonist ivuxolimab. The CDR3 is CASSLPGDEQYF. CDR3 in DNA: TGTGCCAGCAGTTTGCCAGGGGACGAGCAGTACTTC.